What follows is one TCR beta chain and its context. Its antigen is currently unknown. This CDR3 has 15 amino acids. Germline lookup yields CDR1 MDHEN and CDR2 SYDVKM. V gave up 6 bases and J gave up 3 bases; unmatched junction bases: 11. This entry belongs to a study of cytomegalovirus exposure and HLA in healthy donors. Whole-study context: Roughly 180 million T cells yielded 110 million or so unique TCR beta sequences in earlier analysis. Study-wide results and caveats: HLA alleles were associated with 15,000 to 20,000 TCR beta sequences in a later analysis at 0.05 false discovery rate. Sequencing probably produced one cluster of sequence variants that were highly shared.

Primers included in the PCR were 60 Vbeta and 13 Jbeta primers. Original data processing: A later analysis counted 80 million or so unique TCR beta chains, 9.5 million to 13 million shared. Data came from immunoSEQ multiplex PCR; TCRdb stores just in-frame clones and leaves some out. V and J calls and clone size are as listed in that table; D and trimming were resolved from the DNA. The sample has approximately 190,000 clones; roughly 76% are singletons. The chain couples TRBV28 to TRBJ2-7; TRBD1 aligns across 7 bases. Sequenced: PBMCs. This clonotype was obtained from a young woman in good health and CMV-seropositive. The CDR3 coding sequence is TGTGCCAGCAGCCCCCCGACAGGGTTAAGCTACGAGCAGTACTTC. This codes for CASSPPTGLSYEQYF.